Listed below are T cell receptor beta chains from one sample, sequenced in a study of blood T cell repertoires in COVID-19. The repertoire was sequenced with immunoSEQ multiplex PCR; TCRdb's copy has only in-frame clones and lacks some. The sample lists about 200,000 clones, around nine tenths occurring once. Material for sequencing was peripheral blood. These receptors all stem from a man aged 18 to 30 with active or convalescent COVID-19. Each CDR3 is given with its conserved first and last residue. A D gene is named only where the DNA matches it firmly. Part of the rows lack a size; the others show once, few, many or a class for expanded clones.

V gene	clone size	J gene	D gene	CDR3 DNA	CDR3 protein
TRBV18	NA	TRBJ1-1	NA	TGTGCCAGCTCACCACCCGTGTTGAACACTGAAGCTTTCTTT	CASSPPVLNTEAFF
TRBV6-1	NA	TRBJ1-5	TRBD1	TGTGCCAGCAGTGAATTGAGACAGGGGGATCAGCCCCAGCATTTT	CASSELRQGDQPQHF
TRBV2	NA	TRBJ2-5	TRBD2	TGTGCCAGCAAAGCCGGGACTAGCGACGAGACCCAGTACTTC	CASKAGTSDETQYF
TRBV5-4	NA	TRBJ2-5	NA	TGTGCCAGCTCGGACAATCGGGAGACCCAGTACTTC	CASSDNRETQYF
TRBV5-1	NA	TRBJ1-6	NA	TGCGCCAGCAGTTCCGCGGTGGGGAGGGATTCACCCCTCCACTTT	CASSSAVGRDSPLHF
TRBV6-5	NA	TRBJ1-2	NA	TGTGCCAGCAGATTTGACAGAGGCTATGGCTACACCTTC	CASRFDRGYGYTF
TRBV30	NA	TRBJ2-2	TRBD1	TGTGCCTGGGCTCAGGGGGCCCCCGGGGAGCTGTTTTTT	CAWAQGAPGELFF
TRBV7-2	NA	TRBJ1-6	NA	TGTGCCAGCACGGGGGTTTTGAATTCACCCCTCCACTTT	CASTGVLNSPLHF
TRBV7-2	NA	TRBJ1-1	TRBD1	TGTGCCAGCAGTACCGGGACAGGGAACACTGAAGCTTTCTTT	CASSTGTGNTEAFF
TRBV9	NA	TRBJ2-1	NA	TGTGCCAGCAGCGTAGGGGGAGCGGCCTTGGGGAATGAGCAGTTCTTC	CASSVGGAALGNEQFF
TRBV7-3	NA	TRBJ2-3	TRBD2	TGTGCCAGCAGCCAGGGTAGCGGGAGCACAGATACGCAGTATTTT	CASSQGSGSTDTQYF
TRBV10-3	NA	TRBJ2-1	NA	TGTGCCACAGCTACGGGGGGCCCATCCTACAATGAGCAGTTCTTC	CATATGGPSYNEQFF
TRBV29-1	NA	TRBJ1-2	NA	TGCAGCGTACTCCCCCCAGACTACTATGGCTACACCTTC	CSVLPPDYYGYTF
TRBV5-1	NA	TRBJ1-1	NA	TGCGCCAGCAGCTTGGGACAGGTGAACACTGAAGCTTTCTTT	CASSLGQVNTEAFF
TRBV7-3	NA	TRBJ2-3	TRBD1	TGTGCCAGCAGCTTAATGGGACAGGGCACAGATACGCAGTATTTT	CASSLMGQGTDTQYF
TRBV25-1	NA	TRBJ1-1	NA	TGTGCCAGCAGTGATAGAACAGCGAACACTGAAGCTTTCTTT	CASSDRTANTEAFF
TRBV7-6	NA	TRBJ1-6	TRBD1	TGTGCCAGCAGCCTAGGACAGGGTGGATATAATTCACCCCTCCACTTT	CASSLGQGGYNSPLHF
TRBV7-3	NA	TRBJ1-3	NA	TGTGCCAGCAGCTCCCAGGTTGGAAACACCATATATTTT	CASSSQVGNTIYF
TRBV3-1/TRBV3-2	once	TRBJ1-1	NA	TGTGCCAGCAGCCAAACCCGCGGCACTGAAGCTTTCTTT	CASSQTRGTEAFF
TRBV7-9	NA	TRBJ1-6	TRBD1	TGTGCCAGCAGCTCCCAGATAGGGAGACAGGGGGAATCACCCCTCCACTTT	CASSSQIGRQGESPLHF
TRBV7-8	NA	TRBJ2-7	NA	TGTGCCAGCAGCTTAGTTGGTGGCCCAACGTCCTACGAGCAGTACTTC	CASSLVGGPTSYEQYF
TRBV10-3	NA	TRBJ1-1	TRBD1	TGTGCCATCAGTGCAGCCGGGACAGGTAACACTGAAGCTTTCTTT	CAISAAGTGNTEAFF
TRBV10-2	NA	TRBJ2-3	TRBD2	TGCGCCAGCAGTCTTACCGGGACTAGCGGGAGAGGTCCGGGCACAGATACGCAGTATTTT	CASSLTGTSGRGPGTDTQYF
TRBV27	NA	TRBJ2-7	TRBD1	TGTGCCAGCAGTTATCGGGACAGGGTAGGCGAGCAGTACTTC	CASSYRDRVGEQYF
TRBV7-2	NA	TRBJ2-2	NA	TGTGCCAGCAGGCAAACAGGGTACACCGGGGAGCTGTTTTTT	CASRQTGYTGELFF
TRBV5-1	NA	TRBJ1-3	NA	TGCGCCAGCAGCTTATTAAGTGCCTTTGGCCCCGGAAACACCATATATTTT	CASSLLSAFGPGNTIYF
TRBV28	NA	TRBJ2-3	NA	TGTGCCAGCAGTCCGTGGGACAACACAGATACGCAGTATTTT	CASSPWDNTDTQYF
TRBV19	NA	TRBJ1-2	TRBD1	TGTGCCAGTAATCCGACAGGGGCCTGGGGTGGCTACACCTTC	CASNPTGAWGGYTF
TRBV5-4	NA	TRBJ1-1	NA	TGTGCCAGCAGTGGGAAACAGGGATCTGCTGAAGCTTTCTTT	CASSGKQGSAEAFF
TRBV18	NA	TRBJ2-2	TRBD1	TGTGCCAGCTCACCAGAGAACAGGGGCGCAGGATCCGGGGAGCTGTTTTTT	CASSPENRGAGSGELFF
TRBV19	NA	TRBJ1-2	NA	TGTGCCAGTAGTGGCTTGACAGGATTTTATGGCTACACCTTC	CASSGLTGFYGYTF
TRBV30	NA	TRBJ1-1	TRBD1	TGTGCCTGGAGCCGACAGGGGAACACTGAAGCTTTCTTT	CAWSRQGNTEAFF
TRBV7-8	once	TRBJ1-5	TRBD1	TGTGCCAGCAGCTTAGGAAAGACAGGGGTGGGTCAGCCCCAGCATTTT	CASSLGKTGVGQPQHF
TRBV21-1	NA	TRBJ2-7	NA	TGTGCCAGCACGAGCAAGTGGGCGTTTCTCCCCTACGAGCAGTACTTC	CASTSKWAFLPYEQYF
TRBV12-3/TRBV12-4	NA	TRBJ2-2	NA	TGTGCCAGCAGTCCCAGGGTCGACGGGGAGCTGTTTTTT	CASSPRVDGELFF
TRBV19	once	TRBJ2-7	TRBD2	TGTGCCAGTAGTATCTCGACTAGCGGAAGCTCCTACGAGCAGTACTTC	CASSISTSGSSYEQYF
TRBV23-1	NA	TRBJ1-6	NA	TGCGCCAGCGGACGGACAGAAAATAATTCACCCCTCCACTTT	CASGRTENNSPLHF
TRBV3-1/TRBV3-2	NA	TRBJ1-1	NA	TGTGCCAGCAGCCAAGCCCGAGGATGGACTGAAGCTTTCTTT	CASSQARGWTEAFF
TRBV3-1/TRBV3-2	NA	TRBJ1-2	NA	TGTGCCAGCAGCCAAGGGACAACCAACTATGGCTACACCTTC	CASSQGTTNYGYTF
TRBV7-6	NA	TRBJ2-1	TRBD2	TGTGCCAGCAGCACGGAGGGACTAGCGGGAGATTGGAACAATGAGCAGTTCTTC	CASSTEGLAGDWNNEQFF
TRBV4-1	few	TRBJ1-5	NA	TGCGCCAGCAGCCCCTCGACAGAGAGCAATCAGCCCCAGCATTTT	CASSPSTESNQPQHF
TRBV11-3	NA	TRBJ2-7	TRBD1	TGTGCCAGCAGCTTAGACCAGGGGGCGGTGCAGTACTTC	CASSLDQGAVQYF
TRBV3-1/TRBV3-2	NA	TRBJ1-1	NA	TGTGCCAGCAGCCAACAGACAGGTTCCCTTGAAGCTTTCTTT	CASSQQTGSLEAFF
TRBV2	NA	TRBJ2-5	NA	TGTGCCAGCAGTAAACAGGGTGAGGAGACCCAGTACTTC	CASSKQGEETQYF
TRBV3-1/TRBV3-2	NA	TRBJ2-1	TRBD2	TGTGCCAGCAGCCGAACTAGCGGGGGACCATACAATGAGCAGTTCTTC	CASSRTSGGPYNEQFF
TRBV14	NA	TRBJ2-7	TRBD2	TGTGCCAGCAGCCAAGGTAGCGGGAGGTCGCTTAACTCCTACGAGCAGTACTTC	CASSQGSGRSLNSYEQYF
TRBV27	NA	TRBJ2-1	TRBD2	TGTGCCAGCAGGACCGGGACTAGCGAGTACAATGAGCAGTTCTTC	CASRTGTSEYNEQFF
TRBV27	once	TRBJ1-1	NA	TGTGCCAGCAGTGGAGGAGTGAACACTGAAGCTTTCTTT	CASSGGVNTEAFF
TRBV5-8	once	TRBJ2-5	NA	TGTGCCAGCAGCCCGAGGTCTACAGAGACCCAGTACTTC	CASSPRSTETQYF
TRBV2	NA	TRBJ2-7	TRBD1	TGTGCCAGCAGTCCGGACAGGGGGCGAGCCTACGAGCAGTACTTC	CASSPDRGRAYEQYF
TRBV6-5	NA	TRBJ1-2	NA	TGTGCCAGCCGTATATGGGAAGGGGATGGCTACACCTTC	CASRIWEGDGYTF
TRBV27	NA	TRBJ2-5	NA	TGTGCCAGCAGTTTCCGAGGTGGGGAGACCCAGTACTTC	CASSFRGGETQYF
TRBV2	NA	TRBJ1-2	NA	TGTGCCAGCAGCCTACAGACAGGTGCTCTCGGATTCTATGGCTACACCTTC	CASSLQTGALGFYGYTF